This T cell receptor beta chain was sequenced during a study of control samples from healthy donors and cancer patients. Germline V CDR1 and CDR2: SNHLY, FYNNEI. The trim removed 6 bases at V and 4 bases at J, leaving 12 bases unmatched. This CDR3 is built from 16 residues. Sequenced by immunoSEQ multiplex PCR; TCRdb stores in-frame clones only, minus some. Here the sample spans 150,000 or so clones, roughly nine tenths being singletons. This rearrangement joins TRBV2 to TRBJ1-2; 9 positions match TRBD1. Source material: blood. The sequence derives from a man aged 18 to 30 in good health. CDR3 loop: CASRNKDRGGSYGYTF. The DNA of the CDR3 is TGTGCCAGCAGAAACAAGGACAGGGGAGGTTCCTATGGCTACACCTTC.